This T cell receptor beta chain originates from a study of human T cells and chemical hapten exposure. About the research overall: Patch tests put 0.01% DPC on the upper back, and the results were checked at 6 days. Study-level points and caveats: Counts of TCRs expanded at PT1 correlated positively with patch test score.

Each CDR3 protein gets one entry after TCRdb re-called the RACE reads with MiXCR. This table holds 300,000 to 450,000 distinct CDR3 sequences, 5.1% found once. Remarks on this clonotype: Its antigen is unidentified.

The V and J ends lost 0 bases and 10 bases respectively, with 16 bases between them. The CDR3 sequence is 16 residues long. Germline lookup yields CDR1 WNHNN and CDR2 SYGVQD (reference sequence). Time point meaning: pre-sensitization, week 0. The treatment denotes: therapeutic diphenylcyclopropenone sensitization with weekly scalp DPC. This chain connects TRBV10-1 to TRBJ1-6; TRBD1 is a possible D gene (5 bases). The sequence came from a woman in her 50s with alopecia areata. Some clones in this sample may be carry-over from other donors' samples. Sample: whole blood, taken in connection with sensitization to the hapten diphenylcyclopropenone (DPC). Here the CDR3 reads CASSESRPGRQSPLHF. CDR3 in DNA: TGCGCCAGCAGTGAGTCAAGGCCAGGGAGGCAGTCACCCCTCCACTTT.